This record looks at one T cell receptor (beta chain) sequence and its context. The sample comes from a study of blood T cell repertoires in COVID-19. At the level of the study: COVID-19 samples from acute and convalescent phases originated in the United States, Italy and Spain. Sources were T cells, B-cell-depleted T cells, or PBMCs; the material itself was cDNA or gDNA.

Study processing details: Reference gene primer amplification gave estimated nucleated cell counts. Produced via immunoSEQ multiplex PCR; TCRdb's table is partial and in-frame only. V, J and clone size are taken as reported in that table, and D and trimming were inferred from the DNA itself. The sample lists over 65,000 clones; 65% to 90% were seen once. V lost 3 bases and J lost 1, with 15 bases in between. The V gene's germline CDR1 is MDHEN and CDR2 SYDVKM. The CDR3 covers 16 residues. Sequenced sample: peripheral blood. V is TRBV28 and J is TRBJ1-2; D is perhaps TRBD1 (6 bases). The sequence derives from an elderly man with acute or convalescent COVID-19. The CDR3 here is CASSFLTTQGNYGYTF. In nucleotides, the CDR3 is TGTGCCAGCAGTTTTTTGACTACACAGGGTAACTATGGCTACACCTTC.